This is a list of T cell receptor beta chains from one sample in a study of OX40 agonist ivuxolimab in advanced cancers. The assay was immunoSEQ multiplex PCR, and TCRdb's table has in-frame clones only and misses some. This table holds roughly 60,000 clones, about 82% found once. Sequencing was performed on CD4+ or CD8+ T cells sorted from blood, taken in a trial of the OX40 agonist ivuxolimab. These receptors originate from an adult with an advanced solid tumor such as melanoma, head and neck, liver or kidney cancer. Both conserved end residues are part of each CDR3. The D gene is left open where the match is weak. Not every row has a clone size; where given, it reads once, few, many or a size class.

v_call: TRBV6-6
clone_size: .
d_call: .
j_call: TRBJ2-1
cdr3_aa: CASSYIDEQFF
cdr3_nt: TGTGCCAGCAGTTACATCGATGAGCAGTTCTTC

v_call: TRBV5-1
clone_size: .
d_call: .
j_call: TRBJ2-2
cdr3_aa: CASSPGSTGELFF
cdr3_nt: TGCGCCAGCAGCCCGGGCAGCACCGGGGAGCTGTTTTTT

v_call: TRBV7-2
clone_size: few
d_call: .
j_call: TRBJ2-3
cdr3_aa: CASGFSTDTQYF
cdr3_nt: TGTGCCAGCGGATTTAGCACAGATACGCAGTATTTT

v_call: TRBV29-1
clone_size: .
d_call: .
j_call: TRBJ2-3
cdr3_aa: CSVEIGAADTQYF
cdr3_nt: TGCAGCGTAGAAATAGGCGCAGCAGATACGCAGTATTTT

v_call: TRBV6-5
clone_size: .
d_call: .
j_call: TRBJ2-3
cdr3_aa: CASRALGGALDTQYF
cdr3_nt: TGTGCCAGCAGGGCTTTGGGCGGGGCCTTGGATACGCAGTATTTT

v_call: TRBV5-1
clone_size: .
d_call: TRBD1
j_call: TRBJ1-2
cdr3_aa: CASSSTDRAYGYTF
cdr3_nt: TGCGCCAGCAGCTCCACGGACAGGGCCTATGGCTACACCTTC

v_call: TRBV10-3
clone_size: .
d_call: TRBD1
j_call: TRBJ1-1
cdr3_aa: CAIRDRDENTEAFF
cdr3_nt: TGTGCCATCAGGGACAGGGACGAGAACACTGAAGCTTTCTTT

v_call: TRBV10-3
clone_size: .
d_call: TRBD1
j_call: TRBJ1-2
cdr3_aa: CANSPGQGGTNYGYTF
cdr3_nt: TGTGCCAACTCCCCGGGACAGGGTGGGACAAACTATGGCTACACCTTC

v_call: TRBV6-5
clone_size: .
d_call: .
j_call: TRBJ2-1
cdr3_aa: CASSYSGRENEQFF
cdr3_nt: TGTGCCAGCAGTTACTCGGGCAGGGAGAATGAGCAATTCTTC

v_call: TRBV25-1
clone_size: .
d_call: TRBD1
j_call: TRBJ2-3
cdr3_aa: CASSEIRGQGASDTQYF
cdr3_nt: TGTGCCAGCAGTGAAATAAGGGGGCAGGGGGCATCGGATACGCAGTATTTT

v_call: TRBV29-1
clone_size: .
d_call: TRBD1
j_call: TRBJ2-7
cdr3_aa: CSVRPGTGSSGEQYF
cdr3_nt: TGCAGCGTTCGGCCCGGGACAGGGTCTTCGGGCGAGCAGTACTTC

v_call: TRBV5-4
clone_size: few
d_call: .
j_call: TRBJ1-2
cdr3_aa: CASSQMTNGYTF
cdr3_nt: TGTGCCAGCAGCCAGATGACAAATGGCTACACCTTC

v_call: TRBV7-8
clone_size: few
d_call: .
j_call: TRBJ1-5
cdr3_aa: CASSLRRISNQPQHF
cdr3_nt: TGTGCCAGCAGCTTACGTCGGATTAGCAATCAGCCCCAGCATTTT

v_call: TRBV5-4
clone_size: .
d_call: TRBD2
j_call: TRBJ2-3
cdr3_aa: CASWTSGGTDTQYF
cdr3_nt: TGTGCCAGCTGGACTAGCGGGGGGACAGATACGCAGTATTTT

v_call: TRBV5-4
clone_size: .
d_call: .
j_call: TRBJ2-1
cdr3_aa: CASSLEGRTYNEQFF
cdr3_nt: TGTGCCAGCAGCTTGGAGGGTCGAACCTACAATGAGCAGTTCTTC

v_call: TRBV9
clone_size: .
d_call: TRBD2
j_call: TRBJ2-3
cdr3_aa: CASSVTPSGGAATDTQYF
cdr3_nt: TGTGCCAGCAGCGTAACGCCTAGCGGGGGGGCGGCGACAGATACGCAGTATTTT

v_call: TRBV28
clone_size: .
d_call: .
j_call: TRBJ2-3
cdr3_aa: CASSRTDTQYF
cdr3_nt: TGTGCCAGCAGCCGCACAGATACGCAGTATTTT

v_call: TRBV28
clone_size: .
d_call: .
j_call: TRBJ1-6
cdr3_aa: CASSLTGAYSSPLHF
cdr3_nt: TGTGCCAGCAGTTTGACGGGGGCATATAGCTCACCCCTCCACTTT

v_call: TRBV25-1
clone_size: .
d_call: TRBD2
j_call: TRBJ2-1
cdr3_aa: CASSESGGAYNEQFF
cdr3_nt: TGTGCCAGCAGTGAAAGCGGGGGAGCTTACAATGAGCAGTTCTTC

v_call: TRBV30
clone_size: .
d_call: TRBD1
j_call: TRBJ2-7
cdr3_aa: CAWSVLGTGGIEQYF
cdr3_nt: TGTGCCTGGAGTGTTCTGGGGACAGGGGGGATAGAGCAGTACTTC